This T cell receptor beta chain stems from a study of regulatory T cells in long-lasting Graves disease. Germline CDR1 reads MDHEN; CDR2 reads SYDVKM. The CDR3 is 18 residues long. Trimming at V came to 4 bases and at J to 0 bases, leaving 8 bases not matched to a gene. The study, taken as a whole, reports: TCR diversity was lower in persistent than newly diagnosed Graves' disease. Persistent disease was associated with favored TRBV28 usage and with favored use of TRBJ1-2 and TRBJ2-5.

As to time point: persistent/refractory GD, antithyroid drugs over 5 years with positive TRAb. RNA extracted from PBMCs served as the sequencing template. At least ten counts were recorded for this clonotype. Its antigen is undetermined. In building TCR beta libraries, iRepertoire HTBI primers were used together with Arm-PCR of CDR3 regions. TCRdb itself ran the multiplex PCR reads through MiXCR, one entry per CDR3 protein. The sample lists some 430,000 distinct CDR3 sequences, 20% to 25% occurring once. The chain joins TRBV28 to TRBJ2-4, with 11 bases matching TRBD2. The clonotype originates from a female donor with Graves disease. The sample here was peripheral blood mononuclear cells (PBMCs), taken when the disease was refractory, from a patient treated with antithyroid drugs. The CDR3 loop reads CASSWELAGVAAKNIQYF. The CDR3 nucleotides read TGTGCCAGCAGTTGGGAACTAGCGGGAGTGGCAGCCAAAAACATTCAGTACTTC.